This is a list of T cell receptor beta chains from one sample in a study of T cells after yellow fever vaccination. From the 5' RACE reads, TCRdb called clonotypes with MiXCR, one entry per CDR3 protein. The data hold roughly 340,000 distinct CDR3 sequences, with approximately 4% observed a single time. Material: PBMCs, obtained 5 days after the yellow fever booster vaccination. These TCRs come from a man aged 18 to 35 who received the YFV17D yellow fever vaccine. CDR3s include the opening cysteine and the closing phenylalanine or tryptophan. Each record gives: clone size, J gene, CDR3 length, V gene, D gene, CDR3 protein, CDR3 DNA. A D gene is named only where the DNA matches it firmly. The size of a clone is reported for some rows only, either as once, few or many, or as a class for expanded clones.

abundance: -
j_gene: TRBJ2-3
len: 17
v_gene: TRBV4-2
d_gene: TRBD2
CDR3aa: CASSPMTLAGGPDTQYF
CDR3nt: TGTGCCAGCAGCCCGATGACTCTAGCGGGGGGGCCAGATACGCAGTATTTT

abundance: -
j_gene: TRBJ2-5
len: 11
v_gene: TRBV6-5
d_gene: -
CDR3aa: CACGLQETQYF
CDR3nt: TGTGCATGCGGCCTCCAAGAGACCCAGTACTTC

abundance: many
j_gene: TRBJ1-2
len: 13
v_gene: TRBV5-1
d_gene: -
CDR3aa: CASSLDGGYGYTF
CDR3nt: TGCGCCAGCAGCTTGGACGGAGGGTATGGCTACACCTTC

abundance: many
j_gene: TRBJ2-2
len: 18
v_gene: TRBV15
d_gene: -
CDR3aa: CATSSQGSSQFFTGELFF
CDR3nt: TGTGCCACCAGCAGCCAGGGGTCCTCTCAATTTTTTACCGGGGAGCTGTTTTTT

abundance: once
j_gene: TRBJ2-2
len: 14
v_gene: TRBV6-5
d_gene: TRBD1
CDR3aa: CASSYSGQTGELFF
CDR3nt: TGTGCCAGCAGTTACTCGGGACAGACCGGGGAGCTGTTTTTT

abundance: -
j_gene: TRBJ2-7
len: 14
v_gene: TRBV6-2/TRBV6-3
d_gene: -
CDR3aa: CASSYESGRYEQYF
CDR3nt: TGTGCCAGCAGTTACGAGTCAGGCCGCTACGAGCAGTACTTC

abundance: few
j_gene: TRBJ2-7
len: 15
v_gene: TRBV29-1
d_gene: TRBD1
CDR3aa: CSVYKLRDRAYEQYF
CDR3nt: TGCAGCGTTTATAAACTGAGGGACAGGGCCTACGAGCAGTACTTC

abundance: -
j_gene: TRBJ2-5
len: 16
v_gene: TRBV25-1
d_gene: TRBD2
CDR3aa: CASSEYSQGGQETQYF
CDR3nt: TGTGCCAGCAGTGAATATAGTCAGGGAGGGCAAGAGACCCAGTACTTC

abundance: many
j_gene: TRBJ1-2
len: 14
v_gene: TRBV5-1
d_gene: -
CDR3aa: CASSLVRGDYGYTF
CDR3nt: TGCGCCAGCAGCTTGGTTCGGGGCGACTATGGCTACACCTTC

abundance: few
j_gene: TRBJ1-1
len: 16
v_gene: TRBV4-1
d_gene: -
CDR3aa: CASKGDSGRAGTEAFF
CDR3nt: TGCGCCAGCAAAGGGGATTCGGGACGTGCGGGCACTGAAGCTTTCTTT

abundance: many
j_gene: TRBJ2-2
len: 13
v_gene: TRBV7-3
d_gene: -
CDR3aa: CASSLSYTGELFF
CDR3nt: TGTGCCAGCAGCCTTAGTTACACCGGGGAGCTGTTTTTT

abundance: few
j_gene: TRBJ1-2
len: 14
v_gene: TRBV20-1
d_gene: -
CDR3aa: CSAPEGITNYGYTF
CDR3nt: TGCAGTGCGCCGGAGGGGATTACTAACTATGGCTACACCTTC

abundance: few
j_gene: TRBJ2-2
len: 17
v_gene: TRBV25-1
d_gene: -
CDR3aa: CASSGSPWGASSGELFF
CDR3nt: TGTGCCAGCAGTGGGTCCCCTTGGGGGGCGTCTTCCGGGGAGCTGTTTTTT

abundance: many
j_gene: TRBJ1-1
len: 15
v_gene: TRBV4-3
d_gene: -
CDR3aa: CASSQDWTPATEAFF
CDR3nt: TGCGCCAGCAGCCAAGATTGGACCCCGGCCACTGAAGCTTTCTTT

abundance: -
j_gene: TRBJ2-5
len: 14
v_gene: TRBV7-2
d_gene: TRBD1
CDR3aa: CASSQQGVKETQYF
CDR3nt: TGTGCCAGCAGCCAACAGGGGGTCAAAGAGACCCAGTACTTC

abundance: few
j_gene: TRBJ1-1
len: 12
v_gene: TRBV4-3
d_gene: -
CDR3aa: CASSQGVTEAFF
CDR3nt: TGCGCCAGCAGCCAAGGTGTCACTGAAGCTTTCTTT

abundance: -
j_gene: TRBJ2-3
len: 14
v_gene: TRBV6-5
d_gene: -
CDR3aa: CASNYGTGRYTQYF
CDR3nt: TGTGCCAGCAATTATGGAACAGGGAGGTATACGCAGTATTTT

abundance: many
j_gene: TRBJ2-2
len: 14
v_gene: TRBV5-1
d_gene: -
CDR3aa: CASRAGLNTGELFF
CDR3nt: TGCGCCAGCAGAGCGGGCCTTAACACCGGGGAGCTGTTTTTT

abundance: -
j_gene: TRBJ2-1
len: 14
v_gene: TRBV20-1
d_gene: TRBD2
CDR3aa: CSAIPGLAYNEQFF
CDR3nt: TGCAGTGCTATTCCGGGACTAGCATACAATGAGCAGTTCTTC

abundance: -
j_gene: TRBJ2-3
len: 16
v_gene: TRBV7-2
d_gene: -
CDR3aa: CASSLGPLTGLDTQYF
CDR3nt: TGTGCCAGCAGCTTAGGCCCTCTTACCGGGTTAGATACGCAGTATTTT

abundance: -
j_gene: TRBJ1-1
len: 15
v_gene: TRBV13
d_gene: -
CDR3aa: CASSLGRYGNTEAFF
CDR3nt: TGTGCCAGCAGCTTAGGGCGGTACGGGAACACTGAAGCTTTCTTT

abundance: many
j_gene: TRBJ2-4
len: 15
v_gene: TRBV7-9
d_gene: -
CDR3aa: CASSLEGFGKNIQYF
CDR3nt: TGTGCCAGCAGCTTAGAGGGATTCGGCAAAAACATTCAGTACTTC

abundance: few
j_gene: TRBJ2-5
len: 16
v_gene: TRBV7-9
d_gene: TRBD1
CDR3aa: CASSLGQGRAQETQYF
CDR3nt: TGTGCCAGCAGCTTGGGACAGGGGAGGGCCCAAGAGACCCAGTACTTC

abundance: few
j_gene: TRBJ2-7
len: 15
v_gene: TRBV30
d_gene: -
CDR3aa: CAWREQERNTYEQYF
CDR3nt: TGTGCCTGGAGGGAACAGGAAAGGAACACCTACGAGCAGTACTTC

abundance: -
j_gene: TRBJ1-2
len: 14
v_gene: TRBV6-5
d_gene: -
CDR3aa: CASITPGTRYGYTF
CDR3nt: TGTGCCAGCATTACCCCCGGGACACGCTATGGCTACACCTTC

abundance: many
j_gene: TRBJ2-3
len: 15
v_gene: TRBV20-1
d_gene: TRBD1
CDR3aa: CSARDSGTGTDTQYF
CDR3nt: TGCAGTGCTAGAGATTCGGGGACAGGGACCGATACGCAGTATTTT

abundance: few
j_gene: TRBJ1-6
len: 16
v_gene: TRBV6-2/TRBV6-3
d_gene: TRBD1
CDR3aa: CASLRGVGSYNSPLHF
CDR3nt: TGTGCCAGCCTCAGGGGGGTCGGCTCCTATAATTCACCCCTCCACTTT

abundance: few
j_gene: TRBJ2-3
len: 16
v_gene: TRBV6-5
d_gene: -
CDR3aa: CASSYSRSLLTDTQYF
CDR3nt: TGTGCCAGCAGTTACTCAAGGAGTTTGCTGACAGATACGCAGTATTTT

abundance: many
j_gene: TRBJ2-1
len: 13
v_gene: TRBV6-2/TRBV6-3
d_gene: -
CDR3aa: CASSRRAAHEQFF
CDR3nt: TGTGCCAGCAGCCGGCGAGCGGCCCATGAGCAGTTCTTC

abundance: many
j_gene: TRBJ1-4
len: 15
v_gene: TRBV3-1
d_gene: -
CDR3aa: CASSQDTGANEKLFF
CDR3nt: TGTGCCAGCAGCCAAGATACGGGGGCGAATGAAAAACTGTTTTTT

abundance: many
j_gene: TRBJ1-5
len: 13
v_gene: TRBV7-2
d_gene: -
CDR3aa: CASSSTGIQPQHF
CDR3nt: TGTGCCAGCAGCTCGACAGGAATTCAGCCCCAGCATTTT

abundance: -
j_gene: TRBJ1-1
len: 14
v_gene: TRBV5-1
d_gene: TRBD1
CDR3aa: CASSHGQGHTEAFF
CDR3nt: TGCGCCAGCAGCCACGGACAGGGGCACACTGAAGCTTTCTTT

abundance: many
j_gene: TRBJ2-1
len: 13
v_gene: TRBV5-1
d_gene: TRBD2
CDR3aa: CASSSDPSGEQFF
CDR3nt: TGCGCCAGCAGCTCAGACCCTAGCGGTGAGCAGTTCTTC

abundance: -
j_gene: TRBJ1-5
len: 13
v_gene: TRBV20-1
d_gene: TRBD1
CDR3aa: CSASRTGGQSQNF
CDR3nt: TGCAGTGCTAGCCGCACAGGGGGTCAGTCCCAGAATTTT

abundance: few
j_gene: TRBJ2-1
len: 12
v_gene: TRBV12-3/TRBV12-4
d_gene: -
CDR3aa: CASSFVSGEQFF
CDR3nt: TGTGCCAGCAGTTTTGTAAGCGGAGAGCAGTTCTTC

abundance: few
j_gene: TRBJ2-4
len: 15
v_gene: TRBV27
d_gene: -
CDR3aa: CASSLSWGPKNIQYF
CDR3nt: TGTGCCAGCAGTTTATCCTGGGGCCCCAAAAACATTCAGTACTTC

abundance: many
j_gene: TRBJ2-3
len: 15
v_gene: TRBV5-1
d_gene: -
CDR3aa: CASSFSGPSTDTQYF
CDR3nt: TGCGCCAGCAGCTTTAGCGGCCCGAGCACAGATACGCAGTATTTT

abundance: -
j_gene: TRBJ2-6
len: 17
v_gene: TRBV4-3
d_gene: -
CDR3aa: CASSPGGSNSGANVLTF
CDR3nt: TGCGCCAGCAGCCCCGGGGGATCTAACTCTGGGGCCAACGTCCTGACTTTC

abundance: few
j_gene: TRBJ1-1
len: 12
v_gene: TRBV20-1
d_gene: -
CDR3aa: CSAGLRNTEAFF
CDR3nt: TGCAGTGCCGGCCTGCGGAACACTGAAGCTTTCTTT

abundance: many
j_gene: TRBJ2-5
len: 13
v_gene: TRBV11-2
d_gene: TRBD2
CDR3aa: CASSLRTSGGKYF
CDR3nt: TGTGCCAGCAGCTTAAGGACTAGCGGGGGGAAGTACTTC

abundance: -
j_gene: TRBJ1-4
len: 16
v_gene: TRBV7-9
d_gene: -
CDR3aa: CASRSFLREPNEKLFF
CDR3nt: TGTGCCAGCAGATCATTCCTCAGGGAGCCTAATGAAAAACTGTTTTTT

abundance: many
j_gene: TRBJ1-5
len: 13
v_gene: TRBV20-1
d_gene: TRBD1
CDR3aa: CSAWTGFNQPQHF
CDR3nt: TGCAGTGCCTGGACAGGGTTCAATCAGCCCCAGCATTTT

abundance: many
j_gene: TRBJ2-5
len: 16
v_gene: TRBV18
d_gene: -
CDR3aa: CASSPLGGVPQETQYF
CDR3nt: TGTGCCAGCTCACCACTCGGTGGGGTACCCCAAGAGACCCAGTACTTC

abundance: few
j_gene: TRBJ2-1
len: 12
v_gene: TRBV3-1
d_gene: -
CDR3aa: CASSQDRHEQFF
CDR3nt: TGTGCCAGCAGCCAAGATCGGCATGAGCAGTTCTTC

abundance: -
j_gene: TRBJ1-4
len: 14
v_gene: TRBV4-3
d_gene: -
CDR3aa: CASSQAGREGKLFF
CDR3nt: TGCGCCAGCAGCCAAGCAGGGCGAGAAGGAAAACTGTTTTTT

abundance: many
j_gene: TRBJ1-2
len: 14
v_gene: TRBV11-2
d_gene: -
CDR3aa: CASSLDRLTRGYTF
CDR3nt: TGTGCCAGCAGCTTAGATAGGTTGACGCGGGGCTACACCTTC

abundance: few
j_gene: TRBJ2-3
len: 12
v_gene: TRBV12-3/TRBV12-4
d_gene: -
CDR3aa: CASSFDGPGQYF
CDR3nt: TGTGCCAGCAGTTTTGACGGCCCCGGGCAGTATTTT

abundance: few
j_gene: TRBJ1-4
len: 15
v_gene: TRBV18
d_gene: -
CDR3aa: CASSPSGAANEKLFF
CDR3nt: TGTGCCAGCTCACCCTCCGGTGCTGCAAATGAAAAACTGTTTTTT

abundance: -
j_gene: TRBJ2-3
len: 13
v_gene: TRBV7-2
d_gene: -
CDR3aa: CASSRDRLDTQYF
CDR3nt: TGTGCCAGCAGCAGGGACCGCCTGGATACGCAGTATTTT

abundance: -
j_gene: TRBJ2-5
len: 16
v_gene: TRBV7-9
d_gene: -
CDR3aa: CASSLTPGHLGETQYF
CDR3nt: TGTGCCAGCAGCTTAACACCGGGACACCTTGGGGAGACCCAGTACTTC

abundance: many
j_gene: TRBJ2-3
len: 14
v_gene: TRBV11-2
d_gene: -
CDR3aa: CATNPLGDTDTQYF
CDR3nt: TGTGCCACTAATCCCCTAGGGGACACAGATACGCAGTATTTT

abundance: many
j_gene: TRBJ2-7
len: 14
v_gene: TRBV30
d_gene: TRBD1
CDR3aa: CAWSQGQGAYEQYF
CDR3nt: TGTGCCTGGAGCCAGGGACAGGGGGCCTACGAGCAGTACTTC

abundance: -
j_gene: TRBJ1-2
len: 15
v_gene: TRBV9
d_gene: TRBD1
CDR3aa: CASSAADREFYGYTF
CDR3nt: TGTGCCAGCAGCGCCGCGGACAGGGAGTTCTATGGCTACACCTTC

abundance: -
j_gene: TRBJ2-1
len: 14
v_gene: TRBV5-5
d_gene: -
CDR3aa: CASSPRGGSGEQFF
CDR3nt: TGTGCCAGCAGCCCTAGGGGGGGGTCCGGTGAGCAGTTCTTC

abundance: many
j_gene: TRBJ2-2
len: 13
v_gene: TRBV5-1
d_gene: -
CDR3aa: CASSLEKTGELFF
CDR3nt: TGCGCCAGCAGCTTGGAGAAGACCGGGGAGCTGTTTTTT